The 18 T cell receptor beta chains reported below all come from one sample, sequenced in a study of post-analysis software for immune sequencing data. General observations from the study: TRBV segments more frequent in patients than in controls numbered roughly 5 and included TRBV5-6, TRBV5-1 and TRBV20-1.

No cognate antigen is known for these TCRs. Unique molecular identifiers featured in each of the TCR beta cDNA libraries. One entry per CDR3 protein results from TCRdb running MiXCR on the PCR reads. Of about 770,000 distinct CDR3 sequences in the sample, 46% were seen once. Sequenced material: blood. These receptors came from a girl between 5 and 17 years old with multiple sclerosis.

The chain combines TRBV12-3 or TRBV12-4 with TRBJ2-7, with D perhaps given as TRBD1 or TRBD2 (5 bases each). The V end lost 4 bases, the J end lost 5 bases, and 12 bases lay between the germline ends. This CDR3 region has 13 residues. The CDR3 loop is CASSSGAVNEQYF. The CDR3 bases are TGTGCCAGCAGTTCCGGGGCGGTGAACGAGCAGTACTTC.

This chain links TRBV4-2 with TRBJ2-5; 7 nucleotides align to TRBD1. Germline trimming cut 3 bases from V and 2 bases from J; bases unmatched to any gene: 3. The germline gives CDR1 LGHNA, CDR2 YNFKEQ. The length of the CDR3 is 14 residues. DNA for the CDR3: TGTGCCAGCAGCCATGGACAGGCACAAGAGACCCAGTACTTC. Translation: CASSHGQAQETQYF.

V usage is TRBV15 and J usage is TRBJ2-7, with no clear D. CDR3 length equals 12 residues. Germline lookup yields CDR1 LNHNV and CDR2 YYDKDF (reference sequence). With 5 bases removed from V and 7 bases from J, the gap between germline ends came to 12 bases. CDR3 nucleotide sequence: TGTGCCACCAGCGGCAGTGGGTTAGAGCAGTACTTC. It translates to CATSGSGLEQYF.

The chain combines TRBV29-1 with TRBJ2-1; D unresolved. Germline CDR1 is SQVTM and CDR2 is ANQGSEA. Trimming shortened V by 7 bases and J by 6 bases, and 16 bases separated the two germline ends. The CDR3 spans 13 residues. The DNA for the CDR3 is TGCAGCGCTGACCCCCAGCCTGGCAATGAGCAGTTCTTC. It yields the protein CSADPQPGNEQFF.

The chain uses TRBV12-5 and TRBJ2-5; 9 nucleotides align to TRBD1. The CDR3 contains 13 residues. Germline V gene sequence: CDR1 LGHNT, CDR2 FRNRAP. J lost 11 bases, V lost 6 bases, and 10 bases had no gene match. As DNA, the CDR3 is TGTGCTAGTGGCCCGGGGACAGGGAGTGAGCAGTACTTC. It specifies CASGPGTGSEQYF.

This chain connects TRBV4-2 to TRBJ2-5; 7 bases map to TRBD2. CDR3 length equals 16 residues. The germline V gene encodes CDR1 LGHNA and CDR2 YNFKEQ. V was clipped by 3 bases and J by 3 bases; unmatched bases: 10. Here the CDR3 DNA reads TGTGCCAGCAGCCAGGGAAGCGGGATAGGGGAAGAGACCCAGTACTTC. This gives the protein CASSQGSGIGEETQYF.

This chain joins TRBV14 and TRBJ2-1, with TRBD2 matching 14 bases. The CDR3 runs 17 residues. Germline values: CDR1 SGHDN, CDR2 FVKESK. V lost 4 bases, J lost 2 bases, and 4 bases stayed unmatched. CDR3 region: CASSPGTSGSTYNEQFF. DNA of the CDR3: TGTGCCAGCAGCCCGGGGACTAGCGGGAGCACCTACAATGAGCAGTTCTTC.

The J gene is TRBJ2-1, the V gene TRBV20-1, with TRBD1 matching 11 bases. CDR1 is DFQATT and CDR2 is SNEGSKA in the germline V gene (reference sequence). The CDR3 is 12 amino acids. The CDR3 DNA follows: TGCAGGGCGGGACAGGGGGTCGATGAGCAGTTCTTC. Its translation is CRAGQGVDEQFF.

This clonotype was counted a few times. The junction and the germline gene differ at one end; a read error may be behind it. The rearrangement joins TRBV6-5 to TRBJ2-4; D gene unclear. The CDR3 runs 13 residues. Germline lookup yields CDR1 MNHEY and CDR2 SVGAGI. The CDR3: CATAPSEKNIRYF. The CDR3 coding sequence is TGTGCCACCGCCCCGTCGGAAAAAAACATTCGGTACTTC.

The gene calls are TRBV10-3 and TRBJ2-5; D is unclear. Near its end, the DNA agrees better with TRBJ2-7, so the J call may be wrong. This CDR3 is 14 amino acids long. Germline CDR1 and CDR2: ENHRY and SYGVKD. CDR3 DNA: TGTGCCATCAGTGGTGCCGGTCGGGCCTACGAGCAGTACTTC. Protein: CAISGAGRAYEQYF.

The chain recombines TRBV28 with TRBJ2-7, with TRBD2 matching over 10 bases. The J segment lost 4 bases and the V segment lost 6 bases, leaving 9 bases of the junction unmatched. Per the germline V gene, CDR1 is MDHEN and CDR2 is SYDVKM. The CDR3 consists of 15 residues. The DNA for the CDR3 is TGTGCCAGCAGCCCCTTAAGCGGGAGGGGGTACGAGCAGTACTTC. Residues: CASSPLSGRGYEQYF.

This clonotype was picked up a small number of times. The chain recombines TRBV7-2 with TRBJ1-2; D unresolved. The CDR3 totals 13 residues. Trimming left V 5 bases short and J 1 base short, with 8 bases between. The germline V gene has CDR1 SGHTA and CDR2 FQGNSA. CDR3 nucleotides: TGTGCCAGCAGCCCGGGATTTAACTATGGCTACACCTTC. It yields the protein CASSPGFNYGYTF.

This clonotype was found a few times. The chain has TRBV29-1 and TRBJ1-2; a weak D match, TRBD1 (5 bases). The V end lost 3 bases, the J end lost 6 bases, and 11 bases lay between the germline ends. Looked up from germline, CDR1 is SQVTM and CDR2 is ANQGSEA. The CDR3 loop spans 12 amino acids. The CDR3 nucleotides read TGCAGCGTTGACGGGGGAGGCCATGGCTACACCTTC. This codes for CSVDGGGHGYTF.

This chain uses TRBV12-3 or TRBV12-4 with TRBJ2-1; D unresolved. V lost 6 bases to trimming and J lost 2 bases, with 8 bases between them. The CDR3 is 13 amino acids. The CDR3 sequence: CASRGFTYNEQFF. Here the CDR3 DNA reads TGTGCCAGCAGGGGGTTCACCTACAATGAGCAGTTCTTC.

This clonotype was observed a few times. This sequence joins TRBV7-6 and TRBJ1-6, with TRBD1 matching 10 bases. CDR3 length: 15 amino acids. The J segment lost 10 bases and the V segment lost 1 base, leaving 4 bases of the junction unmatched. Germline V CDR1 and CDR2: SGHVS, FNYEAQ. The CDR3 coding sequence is TGTGCCAGCAGCTTAGGGGGACAGGGGCGGTCACCCCTCCACTTT. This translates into CASSLGGQGRSPLHF.

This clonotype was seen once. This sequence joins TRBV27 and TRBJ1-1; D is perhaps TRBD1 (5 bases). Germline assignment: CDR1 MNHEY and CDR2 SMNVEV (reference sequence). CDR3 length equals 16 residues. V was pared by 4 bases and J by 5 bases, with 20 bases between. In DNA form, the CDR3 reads TGTGCCAGCAGTTCCCCGGCAAGGGGCAGGAGGACTGAAGCTTTCTTT. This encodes CASSSPARGRRTEAFF.

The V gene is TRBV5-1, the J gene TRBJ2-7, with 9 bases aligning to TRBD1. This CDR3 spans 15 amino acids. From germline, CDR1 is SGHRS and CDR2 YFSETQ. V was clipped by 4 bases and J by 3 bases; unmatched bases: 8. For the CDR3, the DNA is TGCGCCAGCAGCATGGGGGGGACAGGGTTCTACGAGCAGTACTTC. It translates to CASSMGGTGFYEQYF.

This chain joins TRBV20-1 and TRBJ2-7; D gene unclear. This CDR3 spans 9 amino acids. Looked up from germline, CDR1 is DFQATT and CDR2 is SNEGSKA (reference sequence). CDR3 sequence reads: CSHMDGQYF. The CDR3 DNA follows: TGCAGCCACATGGACGGGCAGTACTTC.